These 24 T cell receptor beta chains came from one sample sequenced in a study of cytomegalovirus exposure and HLA in healthy donors. PCR primers comprised 60 Vbeta and 13 Jbeta primers. The assay was immunoSEQ multiplex PCR, and TCRdb's table has in-frame clones only and misses some. Its table records fewer than 200,000 clones. The specimen was PBMCs. All receptors derive from a woman aged 55-69 years in good health and CMV-seronegative.

The chain couples TRBV6-1 to TRBJ2-5, with 10 bases matching TRBD2. This CDR3 region has 15 residues. Germline lookup yields CDR1 MNHNS and CDR2 SASEGT. V lost 7 bases and J lost 4; bases outside the gene matches: 9. CDR3 coding DNA: TGTGCCAGCAACCCCCAGGTAGCGGGAGGAGAGACCCAGTACTTC. It codes for CASNPQVAGGETQYF.

This rearrangement joins TRBV9 to TRBJ2-1, with TRBD2 matching 14 bases. After removal of 0 bases from V and 7 bases from J, the junction contained 12 bases not matched to a gene. There are 19 residues in the CDR3. Germline CDR1 is SGDLS and CDR2 is YYNGEE. CDR3 nucleotides: TGTGCCAGCAGCGTAGGGACAGAGATATGGACTAGCGGGAGGAATGAGCAGTTCTTC. Protein: CASSVGTEIWTSGRNEQFF.

CDR3 nucleotides: TGCGCCAGCAGCTTGGCCGGGACAGGGGAGAATGAAAAACTGTTTTTT. Amino acids: CASSLAGTGENEKLFF. V is TRBV5-1 and J is TRBJ1-4; 10 bases map to TRBD1. CDR1 and CDR2 (germline): SGHRS, YFSETQ. J lost 5 bases, V lost 0 bases, and 4 bases had no gene match. The CDR3 sequence is 16 residues long.

The chain's CDR3 is CASSLSRDRVNEQFF. The DNA of the CDR3 is TGTGCCAGCAGCTTAAGCCGGGACAGGGTAAATGAGCAGTTCTTC. This chain joins TRBV7-3 and TRBJ2-1, with 9 bases fitting TRBD1. The CDR3 runs to 15 residues. CDR1 and CDR2 (germline): SGHTA, FQGTGA. J lost 7 bases, V lost 1 base, and 5 bases had no gene match.

In DNA, the CDR3 is TGTGCCAGCAGCCTCCACCGGGGGGGAGTAAGCGGCTACACCTTC. Translating it yields CASSLHRGGVSGYTF. The chain recombines TRBV14 with TRBJ1-2; possible D gene TRBD1, 5 bases. In germline, CDR1 is SGHDN, CDR2 FVKESK. V lost 4 bases, J lost 8 bases, and 20 bases lay in between. The CDR3 has 15 residues.

The gene calls are TRBV6-4 and TRBJ2-3, with a weak D call TRBD1 (5 bases). The germline CDR1 and CDR2 sequences are MRHNA and SNTAGT. The CDR3 sequence is 14 residues long. Deletions cut 6 bases from V and 0 bases from J, with 10 bases between. This CDR3 reads CASRPDRSTDTQYF. The CDR3 nucleotides read TGTGCCAGCAGACCTGACAGAAGCACAGATACGCAGTATTTT.

This chain links TRBV5-4 with TRBJ2-1, with 8 bases identical to TRBD2. Unmatched junction bases numbered 6, after V lost 1 base and J lost 9 bases. Germline CDR1 SGHNT, CDR2 YYREEE (reference sequence). CDR3 size: 14 residues. In DNA, the CDR3 is TGTGCCAGCAGCTTGAGCGGGAGTGGGCTTGAGCAGTTCTTC. Residues: CASSLSGSGLEQFF.

The chain has TRBV19 and TRBJ1-1, with unresolved D. V lost 3 bases, J lost 6 bases, and 20 bases lay in between. Germline-derived CDR1 and CDR2 are LNHDA and SQIVND (reference sequence). This CDR3 comprises 16 residues. CDR3 protein: CASSIRGRVAWAEAFF. Here the CDR3 DNA reads TGTGCCAGTAGTATCCGCGGCAGAGTGGCGTGGGCTGAAGCTTTCTTT.

The chain uses TRBV4-3 and TRBJ2-7, with 8 positions matching TRBD1. The trim removed 0 bases at V and 4 bases at J, leaving 8 bases unmatched. CDR1 and CDR2 (germline): LGHNA, YSLEER. The CDR3 covers 16 residues. The CDR3 is CASSQDFRQGSYEQYF. The CDR3 nucleotides are TGCGCCAGCAGCCAAGATTTCCGACAGGGGTCGTACGAGCAGTACTTC.

The gene calls are TRBV2 and TRBJ1-1; 12 nucleotides line up with TRBD1. V lost 6 bases and J lost 4; bases outside the gene matches: 15. The length of the CDR3 is 18 residues. The germline gives CDR1 SNHLY, CDR2 FYNNEI. CDR3 residues: CASRGGLGQGAKSTEAFF. The CDR3 nucleotides read TGTGCCAGCAGGGGGGGGCTGGGACAGGGGGCGAAGAGCACTGAAGCTTTCTTT.

The genes are TRBV11-2 and TRBJ2-7, with 10 positions matching TRBD1. J lost 5 bases, V lost 1 base, and 17 bases had no gene match. From germline, CDR1 is SGHAT and CDR2 FQNNGV. This CDR3 spans 19 amino acids. The chain's CDR3 is CASSLVKGPPGQGRDEQYF. DNA for the CDR3: TGTGCCAGCAGCTTAGTTAAGGGGCCTCCGGGACAGGGGAGGGACGAGCAGTACTTC.

The chain carries TRBV9 and TRBJ1-4; D gene uncertain. The germline V gene has CDR1 SGDLS and CDR2 YYNGEE. CDR3 length equals 18 residues. The germline V and J ends were trimmed by 4 bases and 5 bases, with 24 bases remaining between them. CDR3 in DNA: TGTGCCAGCAGCCAAGCTCAGGTGGGCCATCCGGGAAATGAAAAACTGTTTTTT. It encodes CASSQAQVGHPGNEKLFF.

The chain uses TRBV4-3 and TRBJ1-5, with D maybe TRBD1 (5 bases). V was cut by 1 base and J by 5 bases, with 12 bases left in between. Germline CDR1 reads LGHNA; CDR2 reads YSLEER. This CDR3 has 15 amino acids. CDR3 DNA sequence: TGCGCCAGCAGCCAAGGTTGGGGCAGAGATCAGCCCCAGCATTTT. Residues: CASSQGWGRDQPQHF.

About this clone itself: This CDR3 is also generated by other DNA sequences in the sample. CDR3 nucleotides: TGCGCCAGCAGCTTGGGAGGCAGCCACAAACAAAGAAACTATGGCTACACCTTC. It encodes CASSLGGSHKQRNYGYTF. The chain combines TRBV5-1 with TRBJ1-2; D is uncertain. Trimming stripped 0 bases from V and 2 bases from J, with 20 bases between. This CDR3 has 18 residues. CDR1 is SGHRS and CDR2 is YFSETQ in the germline V gene. Filled out from reference TRBV5-1 and TRBJ1-2, the complete variable domain reads KAGVTQTPRYLIKTRGQQVTLSCSPISGHRSVSWYQQTPGQGLQFLFEYFSETQRNKGNFPGRFSGRQFSNSRSEMNVSTLELGDSALYLCASSLGGSHKQRNYGYTFGSGTRLTVV.

The V and J genes are TRBV11-3 and TRBJ2-2; perhaps TRBD2 as D (5 bases). The V end lost 5 bases, the J end lost 7 bases, and 11 bases lay between the germline ends. Germline loops: CDR1 SGHNT, CDR2 YENEEA. The CDR3 extends over 13 amino acids. CDR3 coding DNA: TGTGCCAGCAGCCCCTTGGGGAGCGGGGAGCTGTTTTTT. This gives the protein CASSPLGSGELFF.

J is TRBJ2-2 and V is TRBV7-8; a weak D match, TRBD1 (6 bases). With 5 bases removed from V and 8 bases from J, the gap between germline ends came to 15 bases. The CDR3 is 14 residues long. Germline CDR1 is SGHVS and CDR2 is FQNEAQ. The CDR3 DNA reads as TGTGCCAGCAGCCTCGACGATACAGGGGGGGAGCTGTTTTTT. Its protein product is CASSLDDTGGELFF.

The CDR3 DNA reads TGTGCCATCAGTGAGTCGGCAGCGGAGACCCAGTACTTC. It encodes CAISESAAETQYF. The V call is TRBV10-3, the J call TRBJ2-5; no reliable D call. Trimming took off 0 bases at V and 5 bases at J, with 7 bases between the two ends. Germline CDR1 and CDR2: ENHRY and SYGVKD. CDR3 size: 13 residues.

The CDR3 nucleotides read TGTGCCAGCAGCTTGAGGGGGCGGTCAGAAGAGACCCAGTACTTC. It translates to CASSLRGRSEETQYF. The V and J genes are TRBV5-8 and TRBJ2-5, with 7 bases aligning to TRBD1. Germline V lookup: CDR1 SGHTS, CDR2 YDEGEE. Germline trimming cut 1 base from V and 3 bases from J; bases unmatched to any gene: 6. The CDR3 runs 15 residues.

V gene TRBV5-1 combines with J gene TRBJ2-7, with 11 bases lining up with TRBD2. This CDR3 is built from 16 residues. With 4 bases clipped from V and 0 bases from J, the junction kept 6 bases outside the gene matches. Germline values: CDR1 SGHRS, CDR2 YFSETQ. CDR3 loop: CASSITSGGTSYEQYF. The CDR3 region has the DNA TGCGCCAGCAGCATAACTAGCGGGGGAACCTCCTACGAGCAGTACTTC.

This rearrangement joins TRBV5-1 to TRBJ1-2, with 9 bases aligning to TRBD1. The CDR3 contains 13 residues. V gave up 4 bases and J gave up 6 bases; unmatched junction bases: 4. Germline CDR1 and CDR2: SGHRS and YFSETQ. The CDR3 region is CASSSTGGHGYTF. CDR3 sequence (DNA): TGCGCCAGCAGCAGCACAGGGGGCCATGGCTACACCTTC.

The chain joins TRBV6-5 to TRBJ1-6, with 9 bases fitting TRBD1. The V gene end was trimmed by 2 bases and the J gene end by 7 bases; junction bases not matched to a gene: 6. Per germline, CDR1 MNHEY and CDR2 SVGAGI. The CDR3 covers 16 residues. The DNA for the CDR3 is TGTGCCAGCAGTTACCAGCCGACAGGGGGAAATTCACCCCTCCACTTT. The encoded protein is CASSYQPTGGNSPLHF.

V usage is TRBV5-5 and J usage is TRBJ2-5, with D perhaps TRBD1 (6 bases). V was clipped by 4 bases and J by 1 base, with 11 bases between them. The germline V gene has CDR1 SGHKS and CDR2 YYEKEE (reference sequence). The CDR3 extends over 14 amino acids. CDR3 DNA: TGTGCCAGCAGCCCAGGACAGCTCCAAGAGACCCAGTACTTC. As protein: CASSPGQLQETQYF.

V and J are TRBV6-1 and TRBJ1-2, with D possibly TRBD1 on 5 matching bases. The germline V gene has CDR1 MNHNS and CDR2 SASEGT. Trimming pared 8 bases from V and 0 bases from J, leaving 13 bases between. The CDR3 spans 14 residues. The CDR3 DNA reads as TGTGCCAGCTCCATGGCCAGGGCTAACTATGGCTACACCTTC. The encoded protein is CASSMARANYGYTF.

Concerning this clone itself: An end of the junction differs from the germline gene, which may be a read error. V gene TRBV7-8 combines with J gene TRBJ1-2; unclear D gene. The CDR3 extends over 16 amino acids. The germline CDR1 and CDR2 sequences are SGHVS and FQNEAQ. In DNA, the CDR3 is TGTGCCGGCAGCCGTTTTACCTCGGACTTCAAGAAAGGCTACACCTTC. This sequence encodes CAGSRFTSDFKKGYTF.